This T cell receptor beta chain stems from a study of T cells after somatic rescue of genetic block (dated by TCRdb to 2020 to 2022). Context from the whole study: The study assessed how robust, over the long term, a T-cell system was when the system had developed through somatic rescue of a genetic block in T-cell development.

Concerning this clone itself: Its antigen is unknown. Per-base qualities were not stored, and no clone one base away is much larger.

The library was obtained by the immunoSEQ multiplex PCR assay. TCRdb took this table from immuneACCESS and kept in-frame rearrangements with V and J called. Such tables lack part of the clones; where checked against another copy, unresolved V genes explain under half of the gap, and the rest is unexplained. This sample gives under 150,000 clones in total; 90% to 95% of them show up just once. The biggest ten clones account for approximately 1.3% of the sample. The TCR comes from a woman between 18 and 29 years old. The sequencing input was peripheral blood mononuclear cells (PBMCs).

The CDR3 in this case is CAWKGTADTQYF. Read as DNA, the sequence is TGTGCCTGGAAGGGTACGGCAGATACGCAGTATTTT. The chain uses TRBV30 and TRBJ2-3, with the D gene not clear enough to name. Taken from cysteine to phenylalanine, the CDR3 has 12 residues. The read is trimmed to its CDR3 DNA, 36 bases read in frame from base 1. Based on the germline V gene (reference sequence), the CDR1 and CDR2 sequences are GTSNPN and SVGIG. Between the V and J ends, shortened by 4 bases and 4 bases respectively, the junction contains 9 bases. This CDR3, with the reference TRBV30 and TRBJ2-3 proteins standing in past its ends, gives the full variable domain SQTIHQWPATLVQPVGSPLSLECTVEGTSNPNLYWYRQAAGRGLQLLFYSVGIGQISSEVPQNLSASRPQDRQFILSSKKLLLSDSGFYLCAWKGTADTQYFGPGTRLTVL.